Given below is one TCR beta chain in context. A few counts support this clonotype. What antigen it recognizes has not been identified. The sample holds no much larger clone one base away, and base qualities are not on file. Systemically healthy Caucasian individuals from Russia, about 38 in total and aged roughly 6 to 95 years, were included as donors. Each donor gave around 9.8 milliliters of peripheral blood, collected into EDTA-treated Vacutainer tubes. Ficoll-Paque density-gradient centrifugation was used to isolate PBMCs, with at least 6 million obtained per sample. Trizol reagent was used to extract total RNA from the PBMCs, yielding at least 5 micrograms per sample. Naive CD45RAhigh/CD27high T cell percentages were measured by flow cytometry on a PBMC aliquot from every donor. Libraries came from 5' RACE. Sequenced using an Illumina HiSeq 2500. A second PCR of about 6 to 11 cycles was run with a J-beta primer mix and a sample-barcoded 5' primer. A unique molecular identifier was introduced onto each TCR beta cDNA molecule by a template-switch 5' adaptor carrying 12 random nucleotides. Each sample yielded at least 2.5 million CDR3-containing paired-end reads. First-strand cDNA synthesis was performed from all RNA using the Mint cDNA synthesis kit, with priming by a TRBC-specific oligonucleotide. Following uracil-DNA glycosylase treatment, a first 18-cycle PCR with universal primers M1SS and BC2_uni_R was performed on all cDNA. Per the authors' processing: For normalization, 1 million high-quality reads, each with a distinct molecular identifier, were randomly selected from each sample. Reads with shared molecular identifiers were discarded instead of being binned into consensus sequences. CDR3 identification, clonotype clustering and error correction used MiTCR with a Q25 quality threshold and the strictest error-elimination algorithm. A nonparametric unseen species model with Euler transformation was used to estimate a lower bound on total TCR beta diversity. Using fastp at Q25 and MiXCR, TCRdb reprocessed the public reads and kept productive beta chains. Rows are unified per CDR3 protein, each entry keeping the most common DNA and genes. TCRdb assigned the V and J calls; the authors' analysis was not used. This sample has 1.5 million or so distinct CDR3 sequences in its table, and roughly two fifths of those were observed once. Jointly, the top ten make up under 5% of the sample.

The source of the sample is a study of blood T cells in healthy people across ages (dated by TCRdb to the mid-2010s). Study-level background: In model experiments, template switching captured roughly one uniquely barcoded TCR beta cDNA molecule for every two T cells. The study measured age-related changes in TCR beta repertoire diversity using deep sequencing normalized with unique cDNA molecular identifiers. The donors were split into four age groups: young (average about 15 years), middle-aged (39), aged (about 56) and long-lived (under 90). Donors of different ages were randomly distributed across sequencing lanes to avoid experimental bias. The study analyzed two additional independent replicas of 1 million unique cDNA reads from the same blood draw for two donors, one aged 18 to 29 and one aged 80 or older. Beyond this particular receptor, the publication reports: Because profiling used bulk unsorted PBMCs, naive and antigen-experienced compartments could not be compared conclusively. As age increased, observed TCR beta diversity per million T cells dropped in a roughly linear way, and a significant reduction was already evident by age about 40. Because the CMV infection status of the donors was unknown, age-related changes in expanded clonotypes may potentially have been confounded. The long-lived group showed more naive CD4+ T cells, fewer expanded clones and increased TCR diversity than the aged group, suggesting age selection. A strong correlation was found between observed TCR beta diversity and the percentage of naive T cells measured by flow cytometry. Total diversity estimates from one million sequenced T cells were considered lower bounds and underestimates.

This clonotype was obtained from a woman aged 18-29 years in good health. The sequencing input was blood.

The nucleotide sequence is TGTGCCAGCAGTCCCCAGGTAAGCTCCTACGAGCAGTACTTC. It is translated as CASSPQVSSYEQYF. Recombination linked TRBV12-3 or TRBV12-4 to TRBJ2-7, with the D gene call left open. The CDR3 runs 14 amino acids, cysteine and phenylalanine included. CDR3 DNA only is kept here, 42 bases in frame from base 1. Cut back by 5 bases and 0 bases, the V and J ends lie 11 bases apart.